The 16 T cell receptor beta chains given below trace back to one sample, sequenced in a study of blood T cell repertoires in COVID-19. Assay used: immunoSEQ multiplex PCR; TCRdb lists only in-frame clones, some missing. The sample holds 90,000 to 120,000 clones, more than 80% seen once. The sequencing input was peripheral blood. The receptor set was obtained from a man aged 40-49 years with active or convalescent COVID-19.

The V and J genes are TRBV19 and TRBJ2-1; TRBD2 agrees at 8 bases. Trimming removed 7 bases from V and 8 bases from J; junction bases left unmatched: 7. This CDR3 is built from 13 residues. Germline CDR1 LNHDA, CDR2 SQIVND (reference sequence). The CDR3 is CASTGTRVDEQFF. CDR3 bases: TGTGCCAGTACCGGGACTAGGGTCGATGAGCAGTTCTTC.

This chain uses TRBV7-9 with TRBJ2-2; perhaps TRBD2 as D (5 bases). The CDR3 sequence is 13 residues long. Germline lookup yields CDR1 SEHNR and CDR2 FQNEAQ (reference sequence). V lost 4 bases, J lost 7 bases, and 10 bases lay in between. CDR3 region: CASSSHGSGELFF. The CDR3 DNA reads TGTGCCAGCAGCTCCCATGGGAGCGGGGAGCTGTTTTTT.

The chain joins TRBV25-1 to TRBJ1-1; TRBD1 agrees at 7 bases. The CDR3 length is 13 residues. The V and J ends lost 6 bases and 5 bases, in that order; junction bases with no gene match: 6. Germline V gene sequence: CDR1 MGHDK, CDR2 SYGVNS. CDR3 nucleotide sequence: TGTGCCAGCAGGACAGGGTTTGGGACTGAAGCTTTCTTT. Protein sequence: CASRTGFGTEAFF.

The chain couples TRBV18 to TRBJ2-7; weak D call: TRBD2 (6 bases). Germline assignment: CDR1 KGHSH and CDR2 LQKENI. The length of the CDR3 is 13 residues. V lost 3 bases and J lost 1, with 7 bases in between. CDR3 nucleotide sequence: TGTGCCAGCTCACCCGGGACTTCCTACGAGCAGTACTTC. This translates into CASSPGTSYEQYF.

The genes are TRBV6-5 and TRBJ1-1, with D perhaps TRBD1 (6 bases). Trimming took off 4 bases at V and 0 bases at J, with 12 bases between the two ends. Germline V gives CDR1 MNHEY, CDR2 SVGAGI. The CDR3 covers 15 residues. The CDR3 reads CASSWVQGMNTEAFF. The CDR3 DNA reads TGTGCCAGCAGTTGGGTACAGGGAATGAACACTGAAGCTTTCTTT.

The chain carries TRBV28 and TRBJ1-4; D is undetermined. CDR3 length: 12 residues. V was shortened by 5 bases and J by 17 bases, with 18 bases between the two germline ends. The germline CDR1 and CDR2 sequences are MDHEN and SYDVKM. CDR3: CASSPLSGNLFF. As DNA, the CDR3 is TGTGCCAGCAGTCCCCTATCAGGAAACTTATTTTTT. The entire variable domain, with the rest obtained from reference TRBV28 and TRBJ1-4, is as follows: DVKVTQSSRYLVKRTGEKVFLECVQDMDHENMFWYRQDPGLGLRLIYFSYDVKMKEKGDIPEGYSVSREKKERFSLILESASTNQTSMYLCASSPLSGNLFFGSGTQLSVL.

The V gene is TRBV10-3, the J gene TRBJ2-1; 10 bases match TRBD2. The length of the CDR3 is 15 residues. Losses at the gene ends were 10 bases for V and 7 bases for J; bases not matched to a gene: 13. Germline V gene lookup returns CDR1 ENHRY and CDR2 SYGVKD. CDR3 region: CATAGASGSGNEQFF. CDR3 coding DNA: TGTGCCACCGCAGGGGCTAGCGGGAGTGGTAATGAGCAGTTCTTC.

The DNA of the CDR3 is TGTGCCAGCAGTTTACCCTTCGGCGGCTTGAACACTGAAGCTTTCTTT. Translation gives CASSLPFGGLNTEAFF. V usage is TRBV28 and J usage is TRBJ1-1; D gene ambiguous. CDR3 length: 16 residues. Germline CDR1 and CDR2: MDHEN and SYDVKM. Trimming took off 2 bases at V and 0 bases at J, with 13 bases between the two ends.

This clone was recorded a few times. V gene TRBV5-6 combines with J gene TRBJ1-1, with 12 bases identical to TRBD1. The germline V gene has CDR1 SGHDT and CDR2 YYEEEE. The CDR3 length is 14 residues. The V gene end was trimmed by 4 bases and the J gene end by 8 bases; junction bases not matched to a gene: 6. The CDR3, as DNA: TGTGCCAGCAGCCGGGGGACAGGGGGCGCGGAAGCTTTCTTT. Protein sequence: CASSRGTGGAEAFF.

This rearrangement joins TRBV5-1 to TRBJ2-5; possibly TRBD1 for D (5 bases). The germline V gene has CDR1 SGHRS and CDR2 YFSETQ. CDR3 length equals 16 residues. V shed 2 bases and J shed 5 bases, with 19 bases lying between them. The CDR3 DNA reads as TGCGCCAGCAGCTTAGGGGCCGTGTTAGTGAGGGAGACCCAGTACTTC. Its translation: CASSLGAVLVRETQYF. The full variable domain, rest sourced from reference TRBV5-1 and TRBJ2-5, is KAGVTQTPRYLIKTRGQQVTLSCSPISGHRSVSWYQQTPGQGLQFLFEYFSETQRNKGNFPGRFSGRQFSNSRSEMNVSTLELGDSALYLCASSLGAVLVRETQYFGPGTRLLVL.

This chain links TRBV30 with TRBJ2-4; 7 bases map to TRBD1. Trimming at V came to 4 bases and at J to 11 bases, leaving 11 bases not matched to a gene. This CDR3 has 13 amino acids. CDR1 is GTSNPN, CDR2 SVGIG, per germline (reference sequence). The CDR3 nucleotides are TGTGCCTGGACCTCACCGGGACAGAGACTTCAGTACTTC. This sequence encodes CAWTSPGQRLQYF.

This clone has only one observation. This chain connects TRBV28 to TRBJ2-7; 8 bases fit TRBD2. The V and J ends lost 4 bases and 0 bases, in that order; junction bases with no gene match: 5. The CDR3 consists of 15 residues. The V gene's germline CDR1 is MDHEN and CDR2 SYDVKM. The CDR3 DNA follows: TGTGCCAGCAGTTCCTCCAGCGGGAGCTCCTACGAGCAGTACTTC. Translation gives CASSSSSGSSYEQYF.

J is TRBJ2-1 and V is TRBV7-2, with D perhaps matching TRBD2 (6 bases). Germline lookup yields CDR1 SGHTA and CDR2 FQGNSA. The CDR3 extends over 13 amino acids. V was trimmed by 7 bases and J by 6 bases, leaving 13 bases between them. In DNA form, the CDR3 reads TGTGCCAGCACTAGCGTAGGAAGCAATGAGCAGTTCTTC. Its translation: CASTSVGSNEQFF.

The rearrangement joins TRBV19 to TRBJ1-5; TRBD1 matches 7 bases. The CDR3 has 13 amino acids. The V and J ends lost 8 bases and 3 bases, in that order; junction bases with no gene match: 4. Germline V CDR1 and CDR2: LNHDA, SQIVND (reference sequence). CDR3 nucleotides: TGTGCCAGTTCGGGACAGTCCAATCAGCCCCAGCATTTT. It is translated as CASSGQSNQPQHF. The variable domain in full, with the rest retrieved from reference TRBV19 and TRBJ1-5, is DGGITQSPKYLFRKEGQNVTLSCEQNLNHDAMYWYRQDPGQGLRLIYYSQIVNDFQKGDIAEGYSVSREKKESFPLTVTSAQKNPTAFYLCASSGQSNQPQHFGDGTRLSIL.

The gene calls are TRBV6-5 and TRBJ1-1, with unresolved D. This CDR3 has 14 amino acids. Germline V CDR1 and CDR2: MNHEY, SVGAGI. V was shortened by 4 bases and J by 10 bases, with 19 bases between the two germline ends. The CDR3 region has the DNA TGTGCCAGCAGTTTTGGGGAGTCACGCGTAGGAGCTTTCTTT. This sequence encodes CASSFGESRVGAFF.

A few counts support this clone. The chain employs TRBV6-2 or TRBV6-3 and TRBJ1-6; 9 bases fit TRBD1. Trimming at V came to 6 bases and at J to 9 bases, leaving 6 bases not matched to a gene. CDR1 MNHEY and CDR2 SVGEGT come from the germline V gene. The CDR3 is made up of 14 amino acids. CDR3 region: CASSTGTGFSPLHF. In DNA form, the CDR3 reads TGTGCCAGCAGCACCGGGACAGGGTTTTCACCCCTCCACTTT.